These T cell receptor beta chains were read from a single sample in a study of blood T cell repertoires in COVID-19. The repertoire was sequenced with immunoSEQ multiplex PCR; TCRdb's copy has only in-frame clones and lacks some. The data contain around 430,000 clones, more than 75% of them singletons. Sequencing was done on a sample of PBMCs or T cells enriched from blood (not recorded which). Every receptor here comes from a woman between 45 and 60 years old who had recovered from COVID-19. Each CDR3 is given with its conserved first and last residue. D genes are given only for firm matches. Only part of the rows carry a size: once, few, many, or a class if the clone is expanded.

NA,14,TRBJ1-1,TRBV15,TRBD1,TGTGCCACCAGCAGAGCCGGACAGGGCACTGAAGCTTTCTTT,CATSRAGQGTEAFF
NA,14,TRBJ1-6,TRBV30,NA,TGTGCCTGGAGTGCGACAGGCTCCACTTCACCCCTCCACTTT,CAWSATGSTSPLHF
once,15,TRBJ2-1,TRBV6-5,TRBD1,TGTGCCAGCAGTTCCGGGACAGGGTATTTCAATGAGCAGTTCTTC,CASSSGTGYFNEQFF
NA,14,TRBJ1-2,TRBV9,NA,TGTGCCAGCAGCCCCCCCGGACTTTCTTATGGCTACACCTTC,CASSPPGLSYGYTF
NA,13,TRBJ1-1,TRBV13,NA,TGTGCCAGCGCCGGGACAACCAACACTGAAGCTTTCTTT,CASAGTTNTEAFF
NA,15,TRBJ1-1,TRBV2,NA,TGTGCCAGCTCGGCAGGGCCAATGGGGAACACTGAAGCTTTCTTT,CASSAGPMGNTEAFF
once,17,TRBJ1-4,TRBV4-1,NA,TGCGCCAGCAGCACGCGGGGCTACATGGCCACTAATGAAAAACTGTTTTTT,CASSTRGYMATNEKLFF
NA,16,TRBJ1-6,TRBV4-2,NA,TGTGCCAGCAGCCAAGAGGGTGGGGGGATTAATTCACCCCTCCACTTT,CASSQEGGGINSPLHF
NA,14,TRBJ1-2,TRBV18,NA,TGTGCCAGCTCACCACCGGAGTACGGATATGGCTACACCTTC,CASSPPEYGYGYTF
NA,14,TRBJ2-7,TRBV5-6,TRBD1,TGTGCCAGCAGTTCCGGGACAGGGATGAGAGAGCAGTACTTC,CASSSGTGMREQYF
once,15,TRBJ1-5,TRBV18,TRBD1,TGTGCCAGCTCACCGGGACAGGGGGAAAATCAGCCCCAGCATTTT,CASSPGQGENQPQHF
NA,16,TRBJ1-6,TRBV3-1/TRBV3-2,TRBD1,TGTGCCAGCAGCAAGGTCGAGGGGGCGGATAATTCACCCCTCCACTTT,CASSKVEGADNSPLHF
NA,16,TRBJ2-2,TRBV19,TRBD1,TGTGCCAGTAGTATAGATAGGACAGGGAACACCGGGGAGCTGTTTTTT,CASSIDRTGNTGELFF
few,13,TRBJ1-1,TRBV6-2/TRBV6-3,NA,TGTGCCAGCAGTTACGTCCCAGGCGCTGAAGCTTTCTTT,CASSYVPGAEAFF
NA,14,TRBJ1-5,TRBV15,TRBD1,TGTGCCACCAGCAGGACAGGGATAAATCAGCCCCAGCATTTT,CATSRTGINQPQHF
NA,13,TRBJ1-1,TRBV12-3/TRBV12-4,NA,TGTGCCAGCAGTTTTTCGGGATACACTGAAGCTTTCTTT,CASSFSGYTEAFF
NA,15,TRBJ1-5,TRBV30,TRBD1,TGTGCCTGGAGCCTGGGGGGACAGAGCAATCAGCCCCAGCATTTT,CAWSLGGQSNQPQHF
NA,15,TRBJ1-1,TRBV6-1,TRBD1,TGTGCCAGCAGTGACGGACAGGTAATGAACACTGAAGCTTTCTTT,CASSDGQVMNTEAFF
NA,14,TRBJ2-2,TRBV5-6,NA,TGTGCCAGCAGCTTGCGAGGGTTGACCGGGGAGCTGTTTTTT,CASSLRGLTGELFF
NA,16,TRBJ2-3,TRBV9,TRBD2,TGTGCCAGCAGCGCTAGCGGGGGGGCTTTCACAGATACGCAGTATTTT,CASSASGGAFTDTQYF
NA,14,TRBJ1-2,TRBV7-3,NA,TGTGCCAGCAGCCCCCGTCCGGGAAAGGATGGCTACACCTTC,CASSPRPGKDGYTF
NA,15,TRBJ2-7,TRBV6-5,NA,TGTGCCAGCAGTTACAGGGTAGGGGTCACCTACGAGCAGTACTTC,CASSYRVGVTYEQYF
few,13,TRBJ1-3,TRBV19,NA,TGTGCCAGTACCCCCCGGGCTGGAAACACCATATATTTT,CASTPRAGNTIYF
NA,13,TRBJ2-7,TRBV10-3,TRBD2,TGTGCCACTGGCGGGGGGGTGTCCTACGAGCAGTACTTC,CATGGGVSYEQYF
once,16,TRBJ2-5,TRBV27,TRBD2,TGTGCCAGCAGGAGTCTAGCGGGGGGTCACCAAGAGACCCAGTACTTC,CASRSLAGGHQETQYF
NA,11,TRBJ2-7,TRBV12-3/TRBV12-4,NA,TGTGCCAGCAGCCCCTGGGGGGATGCGTACTTC,CASSPWGDAYF
NA,13,TRBJ1-1,TRBV19,NA,TGTGCCAGTAGTAGACTGAGGAACACTGAAGCTTTCTTT,CASSRLRNTEAFF
NA,14,TRBJ2-5,TRBV11-2,NA,TGTGCCAGCAGCTCCGGCACAGTCCAAGAGACCCAGTACTTC,CASSSGTVQETQYF
NA,15,TRBJ1-2,TRBV7-9,TRBD1,TGTGCCAGCAGCTCCAACCGGGACAGGGGAGATGGCTACACCTTC,CASSSNRDRGDGYTF
NA,11,TRBJ1-5,TRBV19,NA,TGTGCCAGTAGTTCTCAGGGGCGAAAGCATTTT,CASSSQGRKHF
NA,18,TRBJ1-5,TRBV27,NA,TGTGCCAGCAGTTTAAAATCCGACAGCATCTATAGCAATCAGCCCCAGCATTTT,CASSLKSDSIYSNQPQHF
NA,15,TRBJ2-5,TRBV6-5,NA,TGTGCCAGCAGTTACCTCCAGGGTCAGGGGGAGACCCAGTACTTC,CASSYLQGQGETQYF
NA,15,TRBJ2-5,TRBV6-1,TRBD2,TGTGCCAGCAGTGAAGCTATGGGGGGGAGCGAGACCCAGTACTTC,CASSEAMGGSETQYF
NA,15,TRBJ2-1,TRBV10-3,TRBD2,TGTGCCATCAGTGGGGAGCGGGGGAACCTATATGAGCAGTTCTTC,CAISGERGNLYEQFF
NA,13,TRBJ2-2,TRBV5-1,NA,TGCGCCAGCAGCTTGGGTCAGGCCGGGGAGCTGTTTTTT,CASSLGQAGELFF